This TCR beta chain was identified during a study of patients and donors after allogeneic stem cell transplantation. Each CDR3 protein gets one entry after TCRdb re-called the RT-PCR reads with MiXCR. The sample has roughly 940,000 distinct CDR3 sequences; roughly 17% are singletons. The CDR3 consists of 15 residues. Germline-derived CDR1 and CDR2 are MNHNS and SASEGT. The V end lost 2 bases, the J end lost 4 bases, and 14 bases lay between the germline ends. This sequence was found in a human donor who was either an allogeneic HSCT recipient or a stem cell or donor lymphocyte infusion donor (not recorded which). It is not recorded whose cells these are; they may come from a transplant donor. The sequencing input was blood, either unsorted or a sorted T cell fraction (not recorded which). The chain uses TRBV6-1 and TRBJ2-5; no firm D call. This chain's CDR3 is CASSEYPGPGETQYF. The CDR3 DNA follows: TGTGCCAGCAGTGAATATCCGGGTCCGGGAGAGACCCAGTACTTC.